The 12 T cell receptor beta chains given below trace back to one sample, sequenced in a study of response to subunit inactivated influenza vaccine. A single record per CDR3 protein comes from TCRdb applying MiXCR to the RT-PCR reads. The table lists 860,000 or so distinct CDR3 sequences, about 20% of them singletons. This specimen consisted of PBMCs from blood, obtained more than 4 days after vaccination. These receptors all come from a man aged 50-59 years who received an inactivated influenza vaccine.

This clonotype was picked up a small number of times. The gene calls are TRBV6-1 and TRBJ1-2, with 9 positions matching TRBD1. Germline V gives CDR1 MNHNS, CDR2 SASEGT. This CDR3 has 15 residues. Germline trimming cut 6 bases from V and 2 bases from J; bases unmatched to any gene: 7. The CDR3 region is CASRKYRGQNYGYTF. CDR3 in DNA: TGTGCCAGCAGGAAGTACAGGGGGCAGAACTATGGCTACACCTTC.

The sample holds a few counts of this clonotype. V is TRBV6-5 and J is TRBJ2-3; possible D gene TRBD2, 5 bases. The germline gives CDR1 MNHEY, CDR2 SVGAGI. The CDR3 is 19 residues long. Deletions cut 0 bases from V and 0 bases from J, with 19 bases between. The CDR3 here is CASSYSWRPKTPSTDTQYF. For the CDR3, the DNA is TGTGCCAGCAGTTACTCTTGGAGGCCGAAGACACCGAGCACAGATACGCAGTATTTT.

The genes are TRBV29-1 and TRBJ1-3, with D tentatively TRBD1 (5 bases). The CDR3 is 14 residues long. Germline CDR1 reads SQVTM; CDR2 reads ANQGSEA. V was pared by 2 bases and J by 4 bases, with 12 bases between. CDR3 loop: CSVELMGEGNTIYF. CDR3 DNA: TGCAGCGTTGAACTCATGGGGGAAGGAAACACCATATATTTT. Full variable domain (missing parts from reference TRBV29-1 and TRBJ1-3): SAVISQKPSRDICQRGTSLTIQCQVDSQVTMMFWYRQQPGQSLTLIATANQGSEATYESGFVIDKFPISRPNLTFSTLTVSNMSPEDSSIYLCSVELMGEGNTIYFGEGSWLTVV.

This clonotype was detected once. The chain joins TRBV11-2 to TRBJ2-5, with D possibly TRBD1 on 5 matching bases. The germline V gene encodes CDR1 SGHAT and CDR2 FQNNGV. This CDR3 spans 14 amino acids. V was clipped by 4 bases and J by 5 bases, with 14 bases between them. The CDR3, as DNA: TGTGCCAGCAGCTACGGACACGCGCGTGAGACCCAGTACTTC. The encoded protein is CASSYGHARETQYF. The full variable domain, its missing parts supplied by reference TRBV11-2 and TRBJ2-5, is EAGVAQSPRYKIIEKRQSVAFWCNPISGHATLYWYQQILGQGPKLLIQFQNNGVVDDSQLPKDRFSAERLKGVDSTLKIQPAKLEDSAVYLCASSYGHARETQYFGPGTRLLVL.

The chain links TRBV5-6 to TRBJ1-2, with no clear D. This CDR3 contains 14 residues. Trimming left V 1 base short and J 1 base short, with 8 bases between. CDR1 and CDR2 from the germline V gene are SGHDT and YYEEEE. As DNA, the CDR3 is TGTGCCAGCAGCTTGCGGGCTGGTAACTATGGCTACACCTTC. This sequence encodes CASSLRAGNYGYTF. Variable domain in full (rest from reference TRBV5-6 and TRBJ1-2): DAGVTQSPTHLIKTRGQQVTLRCSPKSGHDTVSWYQQALGQGPQFIFQYYEEEERQRGNFPDRFSGHQFPNYSSELNVNALLLGDSALYLCASSLRAGNYGYTFGSGTRLTVV.

The rearrangement uses TRBV4-3 and TRBJ2-7, with D tentatively TRBD1 (6 bases). Germline V CDR1 and CDR2: LGHNA, YSLEER. Deletions cut 0 bases from V and 2 bases from J, with 14 bases between. This CDR3 has 16 residues. DNA of the CDR3: TGCGCCAGCAGCCAAGATCTGAGTAGGGGGACCTACGAGCAGTACTTC. This codes for CASSQDLSRGTYEQYF.

This clonotype was found a few times. The chain has TRBV9 and TRBJ2-7, with D tentatively TRBD2 (6 bases). Germline assignment: CDR1 SGDLS and CDR2 YYNGEE. The length of the CDR3 is 14 residues. V lost 0 bases, J lost 0 bases, and 7 bases lay in between. Here the CDR3 reads CASSVGTNSYEQYF. CDR3 coding DNA: TGTGCCAGCAGCGTAGGGACTAACTCCTACGAGCAGTACTTC.

This clonotype was detected only a few times. CDR3 sequence: CSALTSGIRREQFF. The CDR3 DNA is TGCAGTGCTCTAACTAGCGGGATCCGGAGGGAGCAGTTCTTC. The chain joins TRBV20-1 to TRBJ2-1, with 10 bases fitting TRBD2. CDR1 is DFQATT, CDR2 SNEGSKA, per germline (reference sequence). With V trimmed by 5 bases and J by 10 bases, 11 bases remained unmatched. The CDR3 is 14 residues long.

In this sample, this clonotype turned up many times. This chain connects TRBV29-1 to TRBJ2-7, with D tentatively TRBD1 or TRBD2 (5 bases each). Trimming stripped 6 bases from V and 3 bases from J, with 12 bases between. CDR3 length: 12 residues. The germline CDR1 and CDR2 sequences are SQVTM and ANQGSEA. CDR3 in amino acids: CSVVGTDYEQYF. CDR3 DNA sequence: TGCAGCGTAGTGGGGACGGACTACGAGCAGTACTTC.

This clonotype was detected a few times. V and J are TRBV14 and TRBJ2-7; perhaps TRBD2 as D (6 bases). V dropped 1 base and J dropped 4 bases, with 14 bases sitting between them. The length of the CDR3 is 15 residues. Germline CDR1 reads SGHDN; CDR2 reads FVKESK. Here the CDR3 reads CASSQGPGREYEQYF. In nucleotides, the CDR3 is TGTGCCAGCAGCCAAGGGCCCGGGAGAGAATACGAGCAGTACTTC.

The J gene is TRBJ2-2, the V gene TRBV27; 10 bases are shared with TRBD2. The CDR3 loop spans 14 amino acids. CDR1 is MNHEY, CDR2 SMNVEV, per germline (reference sequence). J was trimmed by 8 bases and V by 6 bases; bases with no gene match: 6. CDR3 bases: TGTGCCAGCAGGCCTCTAGCGGGAGCTGGGGAGCTGTTTTTT. Translated, it gives CASRPLAGAGELFF.

The rearrangement links TRBV10-3 to TRBJ2-7; perhaps TRBD1 as D (5 bases). Germline assignment: CDR1 ENHRY and CDR2 SYGVKD. The CDR3 sequence is 14 residues long. The ends were cut back, 0 bases at V and 2 bases at J, with 8 bases in the middle. The CDR3 here is CAISESPGPYEQYF. In nucleotides, the CDR3 is TGTGCCATCAGTGAGTCTCCAGGGCCCTACGAGCAGTACTTC.